Shown below are 10 T cell receptor beta chains from a single sample sequenced in a study of cytomegalovirus exposure and HLA in healthy donors (dated by TCRdb to 2017 to 2019). The library was made by the immunoSEQ multiplex PCR assay. For the multiplex PCR, a mixture combining 60 forward primers for TCR Vbeta segments and 13 reverse primers for TCR Jbeta segments was used. Drawn from immuneACCESS, this table holds only the in-frame rearrangements with V and J called that TCRdb kept. Clones are partly lost; checked studies trace under half to an unresolved V gene and leave the rest unexplained. The sample has 120,000 or so clones on record, over 65% of them singletons. The ten largest clones add up to around 20% of the sample. Sequencing was performed on PBMCs. These receptors originate from a young man in good health and CMV-seropositive.

V and J are TRBV15 and TRBJ2-3; maybe TRBD1 (5 bases). The CDR3 length is 16 residues. V was trimmed by 1 base and J by 3 bases, leaving 14 bases between them. Germline assignment: CDR1 LNHNV and CDR2 YYDKDF (reference sequence). CDR3 sequence (DNA): TGTGCCACCAGCAGAGCGCAGGGAAAAGGGACAGATACGCAGTATTTT. This encodes CATSRAQGKGTDTQYF.

This chain uses TRBV30 with TRBJ1-4; D may be TRBD1 (5 bases). Germline CDR1 reads GTSNPN; CDR2 reads SVGIG (reference sequence). Trimming took 7 bases from V and 7 from J, leaving 16 bases between them. The CDR3 is 13 amino acids. CDR3 nucleotides: TGTGCCTTCAAAGGGGCTAGACGTGAAAAACTGTTTTTT. It encodes CAFKGARREKLFF.

This sequence joins TRBV4-1 and TRBJ2-2; D might be TRBD2 (5 bases). Trimming took off 1 base at V and 13 bases at J, with 31 bases between the two ends. Germline V gives CDR1 MGHRA, CDR2 YSYEKL. The CDR3 is 19 amino acids. CDR3 in DNA: TGCGCCAGCAGCCAAGGGACGGGGTGGGTTGGTCCTTCAAGTATTGGGCTGTTTTTT. Translating it yields CASSQGTGWVGPSSIGLFF.

The chain is built from TRBV7-7 and TRBJ2-5, with D maybe TRBD2 (5 bases). CDR3 length: 15 residues. Trimming left V 5 bases short and J 4 bases short, with 17 bases between. CDR1 and CDR2 from the germline V gene are SSHAT and FNYEAQ (reference sequence). The CDR3 is CASSPFSGSGETQYF. The CDR3 bases are TGTGCCAGCAGCCCTTTTTCGGGGTCGGGAGAGACCCAGTACTTC.

This clone was picked up one time. The V gene is TRBV19, the J gene TRBJ2-1; D is uncertain. The CDR3 is 13 amino acids. V was clipped by 7 bases and J by 2 bases, with 9 bases between them. Germline CDR1 is LNHDA and CDR2 is SQIVND (reference sequence). The CDR3 nucleotides read TGTGCCAGTACTACAGCCCCCTACAATGAGCAGTTCTTC. Its translation is CASTTAPYNEQFF.

Of note for this clone: At one boundary the junction diverges from the germline segment, which might be a read error. The genes are TRBV5-1 and TRBJ2-2; tentative D call: TRBD1 (6 bases). This CDR3 is 15 amino acids long. CDR1 SGHRS and CDR2 YFSETQ come from the germline V gene. The CDR3 sequence: CASSLGDIPYGQLFF. As DNA, the CDR3 is TGCGCCAGCAGTCTCGGGGACATCCCCTACGGGCAGCTGTTTTTT.

The rearrangement joins TRBV6-4 to TRBJ1-2; perhaps TRBD1 as D (5 bases). This CDR3 spans 14 amino acids. Germline V gene lookup returns CDR1 MRHNA and CDR2 SNTAGT. V lost 5 bases and J 1 base, leaving 11 bases between the germline ends. The chain's CDR3 is CASSPQGINYGYTF. The DNA of the CDR3 is TGTGCCAGCAGTCCCCAGGGCATTAACTATGGCTACACCTTC.

The chain is built from TRBV4-2 and TRBJ2-2, with 11 bases identical to TRBD2. The V gene's germline CDR1 is LGHNA and CDR2 YNFKEQ. The CDR3 loop spans 17 amino acids. Germline trimming cut 1 base from V and 1 base from J; bases unmatched to any gene: 2. The CDR3 DNA reads TGTGCCAGCAGCCAAGCTAGCGGGGGGATGAACACCGGGGAGCTGTTTTTT. Translation: CASSQASGGMNTGELFF.

The chain has TRBV6-5 and TRBJ1-5; 11 bases match TRBD1. The CDR3 is 15 residues long. The ends lost 6 bases at V and 7 bases at J; junction bases unmatched: 8. Per germline, CDR1 MNHEY and CDR2 SVGAGI. DNA for the CDR3: TGTGCCAGCAGCCGGACAGGGGGCTATGGCCAGCCCCAGCATTTT. Protein: CASSRTGGYGQPQHF.

The chain recombines TRBV5-6 with TRBJ1-4; D unresolved. The germline V gene has CDR1 SGHDT and CDR2 YYEEEE. The length of the CDR3 is 13 residues. V lost 5 bases and J 8 bases, leaving 13 bases between the germline ends. Written as DNA, the CDR3 is TGTGCCAGCAGGGGGAGGTCGGAAGAAAAACTGTTTTTT. This codes for CASRGRSEEKLFF.